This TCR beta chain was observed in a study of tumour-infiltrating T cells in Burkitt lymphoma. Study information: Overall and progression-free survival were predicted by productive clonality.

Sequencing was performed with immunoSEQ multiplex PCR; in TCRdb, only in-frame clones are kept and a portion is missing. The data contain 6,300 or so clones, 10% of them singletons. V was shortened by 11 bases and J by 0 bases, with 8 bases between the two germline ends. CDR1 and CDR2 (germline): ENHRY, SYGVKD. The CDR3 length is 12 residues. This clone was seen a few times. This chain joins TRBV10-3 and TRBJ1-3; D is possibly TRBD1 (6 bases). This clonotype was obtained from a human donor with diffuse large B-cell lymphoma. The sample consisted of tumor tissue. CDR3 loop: CAVQGSGNTIYF. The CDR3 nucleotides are TGTGCCGTACAGGGCTCTGGAAACACCATATATTTT.